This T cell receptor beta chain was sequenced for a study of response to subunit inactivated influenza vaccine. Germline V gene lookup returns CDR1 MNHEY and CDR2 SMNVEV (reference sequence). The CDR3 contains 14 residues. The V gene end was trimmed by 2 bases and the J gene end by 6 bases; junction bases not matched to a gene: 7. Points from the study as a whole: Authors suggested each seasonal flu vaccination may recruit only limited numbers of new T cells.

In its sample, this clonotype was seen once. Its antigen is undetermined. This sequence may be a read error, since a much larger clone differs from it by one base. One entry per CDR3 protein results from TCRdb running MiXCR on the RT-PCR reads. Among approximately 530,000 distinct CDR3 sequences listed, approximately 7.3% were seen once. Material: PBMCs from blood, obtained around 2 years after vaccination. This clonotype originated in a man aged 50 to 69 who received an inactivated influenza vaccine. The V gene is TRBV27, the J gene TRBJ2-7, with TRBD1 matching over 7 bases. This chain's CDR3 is CASSLSRQGREQYF. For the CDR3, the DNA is TGTGCCAGCAGTTTAAGCCGACAGGGTCGCGAGCAGTACTTC.